This is a list of T cell receptor beta chains from one sample in a study of T-cell memory formation after mild COVID-19. TCRdb re-analysed the 5' RACE reads in MiXCR, keeping a single row per CDR3 protein. Of hundreds of thousands of distinct CDR3 sequences in the sample, 20% were seen once. The specimen sequenced was PBMCs or a T cell subset sorted from them (not recorded which). The source of these receptors is an adult woman who had mild COVID-19 (a few samples of this study predate the infection). Cell type and time point are not known. Both conserved end residues are part of each CDR3. Each record gives: V gene, J gene, D gene, clone size, CDR3 DNA, CDR3 protein. A D gene is named only where the DNA matches it firmly. Clone size is given for some rows only: seen once, a few or many times, or a class if the clone is expanded.

V: TRBV5-1
J: TRBJ2-2
D: .
size: many
DNA: TGCGCCAGCAGCTTACCGGGCGCGGGGAACACCGGGGAGCTGTTTTTT
CDR3: CASSLPGAGNTGELFF

V: TRBV5-1
J: TRBJ1-1
D: .
size: .
DNA: TGCGCCAGCTCGGTGGGGCCGCTGAACACTGAAGCTTTCTTT
CDR3: CASSVGPLNTEAFF

V: TRBV27
J: TRBJ1-5
D: .
size: .
DNA: TGTGCCAGCAGTTCCTCAGGGATTAGCAATCAGCCCCAGCATTTT
CDR3: CASSSSGISNQPQHF

V: TRBV12-3/TRBV12-4
J: TRBJ2-7
D: TRBD1
size: few
DNA: TGTGCCAGCAGCCCTACCAGGACAGGGGGCAGCGAGCAGTACTTC
CDR3: CASSPTRTGGSEQYF

V: TRBV6-1
J: TRBJ2-2
D: .
size: .
DNA: TGTGCCAGCAGTGAAAGGACAGTCGGGACCGGGGAGCTGTTTTTT
CDR3: CASSERTVGTGELFF

V: TRBV7-6
J: TRBJ1-1
D: .
size: .
DNA: TGTGCCAGCAGCTCAAGTACTACTGAAGCTTTCTTT
CDR3: CASSSSTTEAFF

V: TRBV18
J: TRBJ2-1
D: .
size: .
DNA: TGTGCCAGCTCACCGGGTCAGGATGAGCAGTTCTTC
CDR3: CASSPGQDEQFF

V: TRBV12-3/TRBV12-4
J: TRBJ2-1
D: .
size: .
DNA: TGTGCCACCACCCCGGGAGATTCCAATGAGCAGTTCTTC
CDR3: CATTPGDSNEQFF

V: TRBV5-4
J: TRBJ1-2
D: .
size: few
DNA: TGTGCCAGCAGCGAGGACCAGGCCTATGGCTACACCTTC
CDR3: CASSEDQAYGYTF

V: TRBV20-1
J: TRBJ1-4
D: .
size: .
DNA: TGCAGTGCTCTCCGCCCTAATGAAAAACTGTTTTTT
CDR3: CSALRPNEKLFF

V: TRBV2
J: TRBJ2-1
D: .
size: .
DNA: TGTGCCAGCAGCCTCGAGGGGCTGAACGTCAATGAGCAGTTCTTC
CDR3: CASSLEGLNVNEQFF

V: TRBV29-1
J: TRBJ2-7
D: TRBD1
size: .
DNA: TGCAGCGTTGGGACAGGGGATCGGGAGCAGTACTTC
CDR3: CSVGTGDREQYF

V: TRBV5-1
J: TRBJ2-1
D: .
size: few
DNA: TGCGCCAGCAGGAGCGATTTGGTTTCCTACAATGAGCAGTTCTTC
CDR3: CASRSDLVSYNEQFF

V: TRBV19
J: TRBJ1-1
D: .
size: .
DNA: TGTGCCAGTACCAAGTCTGACAGGACCCGGAACACTGAAGCTTTCTTT
CDR3: CASTKSDRTRNTEAFF

V: TRBV12-3/TRBV12-4
J: TRBJ1-2
D: .
size: .
DNA: TGTGCCAGCAGTTTAGTAGGGACGAGCTACACCTTC
CDR3: CASSLVGTSYTF

V: TRBV7-2
J: TRBJ2-3
D: TRBD2
size: .
DNA: TGTGCCAGCAGCTTAGTCGGGACTAGCGGGGGCCCGGCCGATACGCAGTATTTT
CDR3: CASSLVGTSGGPADTQYF

V: TRBV4-3
J: TRBJ1-4
D: .
size: .
DNA: TGCGCCAGCAGCCAAGATATGACGGTAAATGAAAAACTGTTTTTT
CDR3: CASSQDMTVNEKLFF

V: TRBV20-1
J: TRBJ2-2
D: TRBD2
size: .
DNA: TGCAGTGCTGGACTAGCGGGAGGGAACACCGGGGAGCTGTTTTTT
CDR3: CSAGLAGGNTGELFF

V: TRBV10-3
J: TRBJ2-3
D: TRBD2
size: .
DNA: TGTGCCATCATGCGGGAGGGTCTTTCAGATACGCAGTATTTT
CDR3: CAIMREGLSDTQYF

V: TRBV5-6
J: TRBJ2-7
D: TRBD1
size: few
DNA: TGTGCCAGCAGCCGGGGACAGACCTCCTACGAGCAGTACTTC
CDR3: CASSRGQTSYEQYF

V: TRBV2
J: TRBJ2-1
D: .
size: .
DNA: TGTGCCAGCAGCCTAGAGGTAGCGGTAAACAATGAGCAGTTCTTC
CDR3: CASSLEVAVNNEQFF

V: TRBV12-3/TRBV12-4
J: TRBJ2-2
D: TRBD1
size: .
DNA: TGTGCCAGCAGCTATAGGACAGGGACCGGGGAGCTGTTTTTT
CDR3: CASSYRTGTGELFF

V: TRBV12-3/TRBV12-4
J: TRBJ2-6
D: .
size: few
DNA: TGTGCCAGCAGTTTTGACCGTGGGGCCAACGTCCTGACTTTC
CDR3: CASSFDRGANVLTF

V: TRBV12-3/TRBV12-4
J: TRBJ1-5
D: .
size: .
DNA: TGTGCCAGCAGTTTTCGGGGAGGAAGCAATCAGCCCCAGCATTTT
CDR3: CASSFRGGSNQPQHF

V: TRBV3-1
J: TRBJ2-7
D: TRBD1
size: few
DNA: TGTGCCAGCAGCGGTCCCGACAGGGTTGAGCAGTACTTC
CDR3: CASSGPDRVEQYF

V: TRBV3-1
J: TRBJ2-7
D: .
size: few
DNA: TGTGCCAGCAGCCAAGTCCGCTACGAGCAGTACTTC
CDR3: CASSQVRYEQYF

V: TRBV18
J: TRBJ2-7
D: TRBD2
size: .
DNA: TGTGCCAGCTCACCCTTCACTAGCGGCTCCTACGAGCAGTACTTC
CDR3: CASSPFTSGSYEQYF

V: TRBV29-1
J: TRBJ1-1
D: .
size: .
DNA: TGCAGCGGTGGAGGGGTGAACACTGAAGCTTTCTTT
CDR3: CSGGGVNTEAFF

V: TRBV12-3/TRBV12-4
J: TRBJ2-7
D: .
size: .
DNA: TGTGCCAGCAGTTTCGCAGGGTTCCCCTACGAGCAGTACTTC
CDR3: CASSFAGFPYEQYF

V: TRBV6-1
J: TRBJ2-3
D: TRBD2
size: .
DNA: TGTGCCAGCAGCTTGGGACTAGCGGGGCGCACAGATACGCAGTATTTT
CDR3: CASSLGLAGRTDTQYF

V: TRBV12-3/TRBV12-4
J: TRBJ1-5
D: .
size: .
DNA: TGTGCCAGCAGCACAGGGTGGCAGCCCCAGCATTTT
CDR3: CASSTGWQPQHF

V: TRBV12-3/TRBV12-4
J: TRBJ2-7
D: .
size: .
DNA: TGTGCCGTCGGTGGCAACTCCTACGAGCAGTACTTC
CDR3: CAVGGNSYEQYF

V: TRBV15
J: TRBJ1-2
D: .
size: few
DNA: TGTGCCACCAGCAGAGATCGGGGTGGCTACACCTTC
CDR3: CATSRDRGGYTF

V: TRBV5-6
J: TRBJ2-1
D: .
size: many
DNA: TGTGCCAGCAGCTTGCCGGGGGCCCTCGATGAGCAGTTCTTC
CDR3: CASSLPGALDEQFF

V: TRBV5-1
J: TRBJ2-7
D: TRBD2
size: .
DNA: TGCGCCAGCAGCTTGGAAGCGGGGCCTGGCTACGAGCAGTACTTC
CDR3: CASSLEAGPGYEQYF

V: TRBV27
J: TRBJ2-1
D: TRBD2
size: many
DNA: TGTGCCAGCAGTTTAGCGGGAGGGAATAATGAGCAGTTCTTC
CDR3: CASSLAGGNNEQFF

V: TRBV27
J: TRBJ2-3
D: .
size: many
DNA: TGTGCCAGCAGTTTGGAGGGCCGGCGAGGGGCTAGCACAGATACGCAGTATTTT
CDR3: CASSLEGRRGASTDTQYF

V: TRBV12-3/TRBV12-4
J: TRBJ2-7
D: .
size: few
DNA: TGTGCCAGCAGTTTGGAGACAGCCTACGAGCAGTACTTC
CDR3: CASSLETAYEQYF

V: TRBV24-1
J: TRBJ2-1
D: TRBD1
size: .
DNA: TGTGCCACCAGTGATTTCAGACAGGGAGACAATGAGCAGTTCTTC
CDR3: CATSDFRQGDNEQFF

V: TRBV6-5
J: TRBJ2-7
D: .
size: few
DNA: TGTGCCAGCAGTTACAGACAGGGAGGGAACTACGAGCAGTACTTC
CDR3: CASSYRQGGNYEQYF

V: TRBV5-1
J: TRBJ2-3
D: TRBD2
size: .
DNA: TGCGCCAGCAGCCTAAAAAGCGGGGGGGTCTACACAGATACGCAGTATTTT
CDR3: CASSLKSGGVYTDTQYF